Below, 7 T cell receptor beta chains from the same sample are listed, as sequenced in a study of shared clonotypes between healthy human individuals. Assay: immunoSEQ multiplex PCR; the TCRdb copy retains only in-frame clones and omits some. The sample has fewer than 350,000 clones, around 86% seen once; the top ten hold around 15%. Specimen: memory CD8+ T cells sorted from blood. Specified subset: CD45RO+ cells pooled with CCR7-negative TemRA cells. These receptors were taken from a man in his late teens or twenties in good health.

The rearrangement links TRBV5-1 to TRBJ2-1, with 14 bases aligning to TRBD2. Per the germline V gene, CDR1 is SGHRS and CDR2 is YFSETQ. V shed 1 base and J 10 bases; nucleotides not matched to a gene: 10. This CDR3 is 17 amino acids long. The DNA for the CDR3 is TGCGCCAGCAGCTTGCCCCCGGGACTAGCGGGAGTTCTCGAGCAGTTCTTC. This translates into CASSLPPGLAGVLEQFF.

This chain joins TRBV19 and TRBJ1-3; weak D call: TRBD1 (6 bases). CDR1 is LNHDA and CDR2 is SQIVND in the germline V gene (reference sequence). The CDR3 contains 13 residues. V was shortened by 7 bases and J by 1 base, with 8 bases between the two germline ends. The CDR3 protein is CASKQGSGNTIYF. CDR3 DNA: TGTGCCAGTAAACAGGGTTCTGGAAACACCATATATTTT. Complete variable domain (other parts from reference TRBV19 and TRBJ1-3): DGGITQSPKYLFRKEGQNVTLSCEQNLNHDAMYWYRQDPGQGLRLIYYSQIVNDFQKGDIAEGYSVSREKKESFPLTVTSAQKNPTAFYLCASKQGSGNTIYFGEGSWLTVV.

The chain uses TRBV9 and TRBJ1-2; no firm D call. The V end was cut by 0 bases, the J end by 0 bases, with 9 bases between. The CDR3 runs to 15 residues. Germline values: CDR1 SGDLS, CDR2 YYNGEE. CDR3 sequence reads: CASSVAGNPNYGYTF. The CDR3, as DNA: TGTGCCAGCAGCGTAGCGGGAAACCCTAACTATGGCTACACCTTC.

The chain couples TRBV27 to TRBJ1-6, with D uncertain. Trimming stripped 1 base from V and 14 bases from J, with 9 bases between. Germline assignment: CDR1 MNHEY and CDR2 SMNVEV (reference sequence). This CDR3 is 12 amino acids long. The CDR3 reads CASSLWGGTLHF. CDR3 bases: TGTGCCAGCAGTTTATGGGGTGGGACCCTCCACTTT.

The V and J genes are TRBV27 and TRBJ1-5, with TRBD1 matching over 7 bases. The V gene end was trimmed by 8 bases and the J gene end by 5 bases; junction bases not matched to a gene: 9. Germline V gene data show CDR1 as MNHEY and CDR2 as SMNVEV (reference sequence). CDR3 length equals 14 residues. DNA for the CDR3: TGTGCCAGCCGTTCACAGGGGCTGGATCAGCCCCAGCATTTT. It is translated as CASRSQGLDQPQHF.

The J gene is TRBJ2-7, the V gene TRBV4-1, with 9 positions matching TRBD1. J was trimmed by 4 bases and V by 7 bases; bases with no gene match: 8. Looked up from germline, CDR1 is MGHRA and CDR2 is YSYEKL. This CDR3 region has 14 residues. CDR3 sequence reads: CASKPGQGLYEQYF. DNA of the CDR3: TGCGCCAGCAAGCCGGGACAGGGTTTGTACGAGCAGTACTTC.

This clone was seen only a few times. The chain joins TRBV29-1 to TRBJ2-1; 13 bases agree with TRBD2. This CDR3 has 12 amino acids. CDR1 SQVTM and CDR2 ANQGSEA come from the germline V gene. The CDR3 sequence: CNGLAGDNEQFF. CDR3 nucleotide sequence: TGCAACGGACTAGCGGGAGACAATGAGCAGTTCTTC.